This TCR beta chain is drawn from a study of identical twins (dated by TCRdb to the mid-2010s). Regarding the study in general: TCR alpha and beta repertoires from monozygotic twins, unrelated adults of various ages and cord blood were deep-sequenced to test whether fetal clonotypes persist. To rule out contamination, the twin experiments were replicated at different times with different library preparation protocols. Here is what the overall study found, with its caveats: Compared with coincidental sharing between unrelated individuals, out-of-frame TCR alpha sequences shared between twins had an excess of sequences with low generation probability. In beta out-of-frame sequences, excess twin sharing was weaker, because having fewer shared sequences lowered the signal-to-noise ratio. Fewer insertions were carried by abundant cord blood beta clonotypes; a weaker similar trend was observed in young adult naive repertoires, while no such trend was observed in memory repertoires. Conclusions relied on cross-sectional statistical analysis, since the same donors could not be followed over many years. Zero-insertion analyses could be partly confounded by invariant T cells such as MAIT and iNKT, though diverse VJ usage argued against such confounding for most clonotypes. Recombination models systematically underestimated out-of-frame TCR alpha sharing in monozygotic twins but agreed with sharing between unrelated individuals.

All donors were healthy Caucasians. The twin cohort comprised three pairs of female monozygotic twins, all aged about 18 to 29 years. Peripheral blood mononuclear cells were used as the source from which RNA for TCR libraries was isolated. Details on this clonotype: Its antigen remains undetermined. Per-base quality was not reported, and no clone a single base away is much larger than it.

Preparation of the library involved 5' RACE. TCRdb names Illumina HiSeq 2000 as the instrument used. Template switching added a universal primer binding site, and the final cDNA carried a unique molecular identifier that allowed TCR cDNA molecules to be counted accurately. First-strand cDNA for TCR alpha and beta chains was synthesized from specific primers in the conserved constant-segment region. To control for contamination, every cDNA library was double barcoded, receiving both a SMART-Mk sample barcode and Illumina barcodes. TruSeq adapter sequences, together with Illumina sample barcodes, were added in two successive PCR steps. The Illumina HiSeq platform was used with custom primers to sequence TCR alpha and beta cDNA libraries. In the authors' own workflow: MiGEC processed the raw reads to extract unique molecular identifiers, while MiXCR was used to determine the CDR3 positions. For each individual, recombination models were inferred using an EM algorithm with the repgenHMM and IGoR tools. Shared clonotype analysis was performed with the tcR package in R, normalizing sharing by the product of cloneset sizes. To study raw recombination free of thymic and clonal selection effects, out-of-frame nonproductive sequences were analyzed. TCRdb reworked the public reads: Q25 trimming with fastp, MiXCR clone assembly, productive beta chains retained. CDR3 protein duplicates are merged, each entry listing the most common genes and DNA. These V and J calls are TCRdb output, not the study's own analysis. Across this sample there are approximately 620,000 distinct CDR3 sequences, with under 9% seen only once. The ten largest clones add up to around 0.98% of the sample.

The germline V gene supplies CDR1 SGHTS and CDR2 YDEGEE. The CDR3 measures 15 amino acids from cysteine to phenylalanine. The CDR3 DNA has 45 bases and is translated from base 1. Here V drops 2 bases and J drops 5 bases, and the junction holds 10 bases not matched to any gene. Separately, the same data were catalogued under a study of yellow fever vaccine responses in identical twins. According to the second study: According to the authors, the vaccine-induced T cell response in identical twins seemed to be partly convergent and partly specific to each individual. In the study, vaccine-responding T cell clones were precisely tracked in identical twins.

The chain was built from TRBV5-8 and TRBJ2-7; TRBD1 lines up with 7 middle nucleotides. Sequencing input: PBMCs. The clonotype was recovered from a woman between 18 and 30 years old in good health. In nucleotides, the sequence is TGTGCCAGCAGCTTCCTGAAAACAGGGGTGCACGAGCAGTACTTC. This yields the protein CASSFLKTGVHEQYF.